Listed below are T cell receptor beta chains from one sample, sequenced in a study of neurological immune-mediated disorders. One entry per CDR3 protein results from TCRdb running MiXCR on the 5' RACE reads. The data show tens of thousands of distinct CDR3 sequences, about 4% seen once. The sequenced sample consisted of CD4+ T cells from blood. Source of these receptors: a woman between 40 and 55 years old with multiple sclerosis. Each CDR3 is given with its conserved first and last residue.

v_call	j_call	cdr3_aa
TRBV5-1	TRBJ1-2	CASSPGRDYYGYTF
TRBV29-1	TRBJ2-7	CSVVTVSSSYEQYF
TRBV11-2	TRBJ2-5	CASSFRQIQETQYF
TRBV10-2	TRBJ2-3	CAIRAGSTDTQYF
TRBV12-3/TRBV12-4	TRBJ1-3	CASSPGVAGNTIYF
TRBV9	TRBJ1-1	CASSVAVMNTEAFF
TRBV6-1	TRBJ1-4	CASNSIVGEKLFF
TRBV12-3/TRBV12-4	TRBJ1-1	CASTSGTGGGTEAFF
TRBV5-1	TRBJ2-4	CASSSDPAGKNIQYF
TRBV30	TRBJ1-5	CAWSAARSGIGSNQPQHF
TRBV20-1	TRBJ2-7	CSARGQDGNEQYF
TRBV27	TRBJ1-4	CASSFQGSANEKLFF
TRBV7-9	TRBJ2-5	CASSFPPGFKETQYF
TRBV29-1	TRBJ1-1	CSVFLQTRTEAFF
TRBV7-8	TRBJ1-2	CASSSGTGANYGYTF
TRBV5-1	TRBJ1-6	CASRGTGDSPLHF
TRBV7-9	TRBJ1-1	CASSLWGGNTEAFF
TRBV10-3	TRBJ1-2	CAIRGQSYGYTF
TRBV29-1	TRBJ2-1	CSVPGLHNEQFF
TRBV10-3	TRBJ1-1	CAISESSMNTEAFF
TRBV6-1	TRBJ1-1	CASTVGQNTEAFF
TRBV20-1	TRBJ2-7	CSARDLESGRYEQYF
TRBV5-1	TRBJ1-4	CASSESPGAKATNEKLFF
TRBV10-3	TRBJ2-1	CAVRSGGNAFEQFF
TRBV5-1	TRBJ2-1	CASSLELRRVQQFF
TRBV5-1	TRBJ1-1	CASSSGRGEAEAFF
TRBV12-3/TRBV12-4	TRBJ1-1	CASSFWTGPSTEAFF
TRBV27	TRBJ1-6	CASRIGFNSPLHF
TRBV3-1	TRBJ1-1	CASSQRPNTEAFF
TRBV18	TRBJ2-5	CASSPPPGTGGPQETQYF
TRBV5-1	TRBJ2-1	CASRTTPSYNEQFF
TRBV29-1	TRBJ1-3	CSVDPGAGNTIYF
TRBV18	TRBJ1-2	CASSPKAGQGVYGYTF
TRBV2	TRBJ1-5	CASHRGEYQPQHF
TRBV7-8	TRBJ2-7	CASSLRDYSTEQYF
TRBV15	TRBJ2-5	CATSPGDSQETQYF
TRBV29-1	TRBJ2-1	CSAGTGANDEQFF